Presented here are 17 T cell receptor beta chains from one specimen sequenced in a study of T cells in Graves' hyperthyroidism and ophthalmopathy. The CDR3 regions of TCR beta were amplified from RNA transcripts. First-round RT-PCR with HTBI primers amplified the TCR CDR3 region. TCRdb used MiXCR to reprocess the multiplex PCR reads, holding one entry per CDR3 protein. The repertoire has around 350,000 distinct CDR3 sequences, about 15% of them found once; the top ten carry roughly 19%. Sequencing input: blood. The source is a woman between 55 and 75 years old with Graves' ophthalmopathy.

This clonotype was recorded a few times. This sequence joins TRBV6-1 and TRBJ2-2; D gene ambiguous. Germline CDR1 is MNHNS and CDR2 is SASEGT. V was cut by 2 bases and J by 5 bases, with 6 bases left in between. The CDR3 runs 13 residues. Here the CDR3 DNA reads TGTGCCAGCAGTGAAAGGTGGACCGGGGAGCTGTTTTTT. As protein: CASSERWTGELFF.

Notes on this clonotype: At one end the junction does not follow the germline gene, possibly because of a read error. The DNA of the CDR3 is TGTGCCAGCAGTTCCCGGGGGGGGGTACTCACCGGGGAGCTGCTTTTT. Translating it yields CASSSRGGVLTGELLF. This chain joins TRBV12-3 or TRBV12-4 and TRBJ2-2, with 8 bases that match TRBD2. This CDR3 region has 16 residues.

This sequence joins TRBV4-1 and TRBJ2-7; 8 nucleotides line up with TRBD1. The CDR3 extends over 15 amino acids. Germline V CDR1 and CDR2: MGHRA, YSYEKL. V was pared by 5 bases and J by 4 bases, with 10 bases of the junction left unmatched. The CDR3 spells CASSSLQGVSYEQYF. CDR3 DNA sequence: TGCGCCAGCAGCTCATTACAGGGGGTATCGTACGAGCAGTACTTC.

The chain links TRBV4-1 to TRBJ1-1, with D maybe TRBD1 (5 bases). Between the trimmed V and J ends, which lost 5 bases and 4 bases, there was a span of 11 bases. The CDR3 extends over 13 amino acids. Germline V lookup: CDR1 MGHRA, CDR2 YSYEKL. The CDR3 loop reads CASSEQESTEAFF. CDR3 in DNA: TGCGCCAGCAGCGAACAGGAGAGCACTGAAGCTTTCTTT.

There are many counts of this clonotype. CDR3 bases: TGTGCCTGGAGCCTATCTGCAGGGAGATATAGCAATCAGCCCCAGCATTTT. Its protein is CAWSLSAGRYSNQPQHF. The V call is TRBV30, the J call TRBJ1-5; tentative D call: TRBD1 (5 bases). The length of the CDR3 is 17 residues. Trimming cost V 3 bases and J 0 bases, with 18 bases left between them. CDR1 GTSNPN and CDR2 SVGIG come from the germline V gene (reference sequence). Drawing the rest from reference TRBV30 and TRBJ1-5, the complete variable domain is SQTIHQWPATLVQPVGSPLSLECTVEGTSNPNLYWYRQAAGRGLQLLFYSVGIGQISSEVPQNLSASRPQDRQFILSSKKLLLSDSGFYLCAWSLSAGRYSNQPQHFGDGTRLSIL.

This clonotype was seen a single time. J is TRBJ2-3 and V is TRBV28; 11 bases map to TRBD1. Unmatched junction bases numbered 20, after V lost 8 bases and J lost 7 bases. The CDR3 is 18 residues long. The germline V gene encodes CDR1 MDHEN and CDR2 SYDVKM. CDR3 sequence: CASAPLGQGASITNTQYF. CDR3 nucleotide sequence: TGTGCCAGCGCCCCCCTAGGACAGGGGGCTTCTATAACTAATACGCAGTATTTT.

The chain has TRBV10-2 and TRBJ1-6; the match to TRBD1 covers 7 bases. With 6 bases clipped from V and 10 bases from J, the junction kept 6 bases outside the gene matches. Looked up from germline, CDR1 is WSHSY and CDR2 is SAAADI. There are 13 residues in the CDR3. CDR3 sequence reads: CASRDRVESPLHF. The CDR3 region has the DNA TGCGCCAGCAGAGACAGGGTCGAATCACCCCTCCACTTT.

The sample holds many counts of this clonotype. The V and J genes are TRBV20-1 and TRBJ2-1; D remains ambiguous. Trimming took off 3 bases at V and 7 bases at J, with 16 bases between the two ends. Germline loops: CDR1 DFQATT, CDR2 SNEGSKA (reference sequence). CDR3 size: 14 residues. The CDR3 region is CSASPRDPANEQFF. The DNA for the CDR3 is TGCAGTGCTAGCCCGCGAGATCCCGCGAATGAGCAGTTCTTC.

The chain couples TRBV12-3 or TRBV12-4 to TRBJ2-7, with 8 bases aligning to TRBD2. Trimming cost V 6 bases and J 3 bases; bases outside gene matches: 10. This CDR3 comprises 15 residues. CDR3 residues: CASSSRLAGFYEQYF. Written as DNA, the CDR3 is TGTGCCAGCAGCTCCAGGTTAGCGGGATTCTACGAGCAGTACTTC.

At least ten counts were recorded for this clonotype. The chain joins TRBV3-1 to TRBJ2-1, with D tentatively TRBD2 (5 bases). The germline CDR1 and CDR2 sequences are LGHDT and YNNKEL (reference sequence). The CDR3 extends over 15 amino acids. V was shortened by 4 bases and J by 7 bases, with 17 bases between the two germline ends. CDR3 in amino acids: CASSPPGRAFNEQFF. The CDR3 nucleotides are TGTGCCAGCAGCCCCCCGGGAAGGGCCTTTAATGAGCAGTTCTTC.

In this sample, this clonotype turned up many times. The CDR3 bases are TGCGCCAGCAGTGAGTCTTGGGTAGCGCGGGAGGACTACGAGCAGTACTTC. Residues: CASSESWVAREDYEQYF. The rearrangement joins TRBV10-1 to TRBJ2-7; TRBD2 agrees at 8 bases. The ends lost 0 bases at V and 3 bases at J; junction bases unmatched: 10. Germline V gene lookup returns CDR1 WNHNN and CDR2 SYGVQD (reference sequence). This CDR3 contains 17 residues.

This clonotype appeared many times. CDR3 sequence reads: CASRPGLAGGTQYF. The CDR3 DNA is TGTGCCAGCAGACCGGGACTAGCGGGAGGTACGCAGTATTTT. The chain employs TRBV2 and TRBJ2-3, with 15 bases fitting TRBD2. In germline, CDR1 is SNHLY, CDR2 FYNNEI. The CDR3 has 14 residues. V was clipped by 6 bases and J by 8 bases; unmatched bases: 3.

The rearrangement joins TRBV20-1 to TRBJ2-5; no definite D call. The germline V and J ends were trimmed by 7 bases and 3 bases, with 18 bases remaining between them. Germline lookup yields CDR1 DFQATT and CDR2 SNEGSKA (reference sequence). The CDR3 covers 14 residues. CDR3: CSEADLPSEETQYF. DNA for the CDR3: TGCAGTGAGGCGGATCTTCCCTCCGAAGAGACCCAGTACTTC.

This chain joins TRBV5-6 and TRBJ2-3; D perhaps matches TRBD2 (7 bases). V was pared by 1 base and J by 4 bases, with 13 bases between. CDR1 is SGHDT, CDR2 YYEEEE, per germline. The CDR3 is made up of 15 amino acids. This CDR3 is CASSLLKGGPDTQYF. For the CDR3, the DNA is TGTGCCAGCAGCTTGTTGAAGGGGGGGCCAGATACGCAGTATTTT.

This clonotype was observed a handful of times. This rearrangement joins TRBV2 to TRBJ2-2, with 10 bases fitting TRBD2. Germline CDR1 is SNHLY and CDR2 is FYNNEI. CDR3 length: 17 amino acids. Germline trimming cut 2 bases from V and 4 bases from J; bases unmatched to any gene: 7. The CDR3 loop is CASSEIPLAGVTGELFF. The CDR3 nucleotides read TGTGCCAGCAGTGAAATCCCTCTAGCGGGAGTCACCGGGGAGCTGTTTTTT.

This clonotype was counted ten times or more. The CDR3 sequence: CASNFAGTREQYF. The CDR3 DNA sequence: TGTGCCAGCAACTTTGCCGGGACTAGGGAGCAGTACTTC. The gene calls are TRBV12-3 or TRBV12-4 and TRBJ2-7, with 8 bases lining up with TRBD2. The CDR3 sequence is 13 residues long. V shed 7 bases and J 7 bases; nucleotides not matched to a gene: 9.

This clonotype has a count of ten or more. V gene TRBV27 combines with J gene TRBJ2-5; TRBD2 aligns across 10 bases. Germline V gene lookup returns CDR1 MNHEY and CDR2 SMNVEV (reference sequence). The CDR3 runs 17 residues. V was clipped by 8 bases and J by 2 bases; unmatched bases: 14. The CDR3 DNA is TGTGCCAGCGCGGGACGGAGAAGGACTAGCGGACAAGAGACCCAGTACTTC. Translating gives CASAGRRRTSGQETQYF.